One and the same sample provided the 28 T cell receptor beta chains below, sequenced in a study of blood T cell repertoires in COVID-19. Assay used: immunoSEQ multiplex PCR; TCRdb lists only in-frame clones, some missing. This table has 75,000 to 80,000 clones, about 88% appearing once. Sequenced material: peripheral blood. Every receptor here comes from a man between 60 and 75 years old with COVID-19, enrolled during active disease.

In nucleotides, the CDR3 is TGTGCCAGCAGCGTTGGGGACTCAACGAACACTGAAGCTTTCTTT. Its protein is CASSVGDSTNTEAFF. The J gene is TRBJ1-1, the V gene TRBV12-1. TRBV12-1 is an annotated pseudogene. This CDR3 has 15 residues.

V gene TRBV5-4 combines with J gene TRBJ2-2, with TRBD2 matching 12 bases. Germline assignment: CDR1 SGHNT and CDR2 YYREEE (reference sequence). The CDR3 spans 18 residues. V lost 2 bases, J lost 0 bases, and 5 bases stayed unmatched. CDR3 sequence: CASSFQRTSGTNTGELFF. The CDR3, as DNA: TGTGCCAGCAGCTTCCAACGGACTAGCGGGACGAACACCGGGGAGCTGTTTTTT.

The chain employs TRBV6-5 and TRBJ1-5; no definite D call. The germline V gene encodes CDR1 MNHEY and CDR2 SVGAGI. The V end was cut by 6 bases, the J end by 6 bases, with 12 bases between. The CDR3 is made up of 13 amino acids. This CDR3 is CASRRHGAQPQHF. For the CDR3, the DNA is TGTGCCAGCAGAAGACACGGCGCTCAGCCCCAGCATTTT.

This clone occurred a few times. CDR3 DNA sequence: TGTGCCAGCACTGTAGCGGGGGGCGGGTACGATACGCAGTATTTT. Translation: CASTVAGGGYDTQYF. The V call is TRBV25-1, the J call TRBJ2-3; the match to TRBD2 covers 10 bases. Unmatched junction bases numbered 10, after V lost 7 bases and J lost 6 bases. Germline V gene data show CDR1 as MGHDK and CDR2 as SYGVNS. The CDR3 consists of 15 residues.

The genes are TRBV3-1 (or the pseudogene TRBV3-2) and TRBJ1-1, with 9 positions matching TRBD1. The CDR3 length is 15 residues. The germline V gene encodes CDR1 LGHDT and CDR2 YNNKEL (reference sequence). V shed 2 bases, J shed 1 base, and the junction held 2 bases outside the gene matches. CDR3 sequence (DNA): TGTGCCAGCAGCCAATGGGGACAGGGGAACACTGAAGCTTTCTTT. Translation: CASSQWGQGNTEAFF.

This chain uses TRBV3-1 (or the pseudogene TRBV3-2) with TRBJ2-5; 12 bases are a match to TRBD2. V shed 0 bases, J shed 0 bases, and the junction held 5 bases outside the gene matches. The CDR3 has 18 residues. Per the germline V gene, CDR1 is LGHDT and CDR2 is YNNKEL (reference sequence). The CDR3 DNA reads TGTGCCAGCAGCCAAGATTCGCTAGCGGGGGGGTACCAAGAGACCCAGTACTTC. It specifies CASSQDSLAGGYQETQYF.

The V and J genes are TRBV25-1 and TRBJ2-2; D perhaps matches TRBD2 (5 bases). Germline V gene lookup returns CDR1 MGHDK and CDR2 SYGVNS. The V and J ends lost 4 bases and 4 bases respectively, with 13 bases between them. The CDR3 length is 15 residues. Written as DNA, the CDR3 is TGTGCCAGCAGTGCCCGACGAGCGGCCACCGGGGAGCTGTTTTTT. This sequence encodes CASSARRAATGELFF.

This clone was recorded once. V is TRBV3-1 (or the pseudogene TRBV3-2) and J is TRBJ2-5; D not resolved. Per the germline V gene, CDR1 is LGHDT and CDR2 is YNNKEL (reference sequence). The CDR3 length is 14 residues. The V end lost 3 bases, the J end lost 2 bases, and 10 bases lay between the germline ends. The CDR3: CASSHPVIQETQYF. For the CDR3, the DNA is TGTGCCAGCAGCCACCCAGTGATACAAGAGACCCAGTACTTC.

The chain combines TRBV10-3 with TRBJ2-7, with TRBD1 matching over 8 bases. Trimming at V came to 10 bases and at J to 1 base, leaving 9 bases not matched to a gene. This CDR3 spans 14 amino acids. The V gene's germline CDR1 is ENHRY and CDR2 SYGVKD. CDR3 region: CATLGGQGSYEQYF. CDR3 DNA: TGTGCCACCTTGGGAGGACAGGGTTCCTACGAGCAGTACTTC.

The V and J genes are TRBV24-1 and TRBJ2-3; possible D gene TRBD2, 6 bases. The CDR3 is made up of 15 amino acids. CDR1 is KGHDR, CDR2 SFDVKD, per germline. Trimming took 9 bases from V and 0 from J, leaving 15 bases between them. The CDR3 here is CATSLGGTSTDTQYF. CDR3 bases: TGTGCCACCTCCCTTGGGGGGACTAGCACAGATACGCAGTATTTT.

V and J are TRBV29-1 and TRBJ2-6, with TRBD1 matching over 7 bases. Germline V CDR1 and CDR2: SQVTM, ANQGSEA. The length of the CDR3 is 16 residues. The V gene end was trimmed by 7 bases and the J gene end by 0 bases; junction bases not matched to a gene: 9. CDR3 protein: CSALDRENSGANVLTF. The DNA for the CDR3 is TGCAGCGCCTTAGACAGGGAGAACTCTGGGGCCAACGTCCTGACTTTC.

The chain recombines TRBV30 with TRBJ2-1; unclear D gene. Trimming left V 4 bases short and J 6 bases short, with 16 bases between. This CDR3 spans 14 amino acids. Germline loops: CDR1 GTSNPN, CDR2 SVGIG (reference sequence). The CDR3 sequence: CAWTSSPTLNEQFF. CDR3 coding DNA: TGTGCCTGGACGAGTAGCCCAACCCTCAATGAGCAGTTCTTC.

On this clone itself: The germline gene is not matched at one end of the junction; a read error may be the cause. The gene calls are TRBV12-3 or TRBV12-4 and TRBJ1-1, with TRBD1 matching over 11 bases. The CDR3 spans 13 residues. CDR3 bases: TGTGCCAGCAGTATAGGGACAGGGGGAAGGTTCCACTTT. It codes for CASSIGTGGRFHF.

J is TRBJ1-3 and V is TRBV5-1; 8 bases line up with TRBD1. In germline, CDR1 is SGHRS, CDR2 YFSETQ. The CDR3 sequence is 15 residues long. V shed 5 bases and J 4 bases; nucleotides not matched to a gene: 8. The CDR3 coding sequence is TGCGCCAGCAGTCCAGGAACAGGGGGAGGAAACACCATATATTTT. The encoded protein is CASSPGTGGGNTIYF.

This chain joins TRBV7-2 and TRBJ2-2; 10 bases line up with TRBD2. V lost 5 bases and J lost 5; bases outside the gene matches: 5. CDR3 size: 15 residues. Germline CDR1 SGHTA, CDR2 FQGNSA. The CDR3 nucleotides read TGTGCCAGCAGCGTAAAACTAGCGGGGACCGGGGAGCTGTTTTTT. The encoded protein is CASSVKLAGTGELFF.

The CDR3 sequence is CASSRGTENTGELFF. Here the CDR3 DNA reads TGCGCCAGCAGTCGCGGGACAGAGAACACCGGGGAGCTGTTTTTT. The chain uses TRBV5-1 and TRBJ2-2; possible D gene TRBD1, 7 bases. The ends were cut back, 5 bases at V and 1 base at J, with 12 bases in the middle. The CDR3 is made up of 15 amino acids. Germline CDR1 is SGHRS and CDR2 is YFSETQ.

The gene calls are TRBV9 and TRBJ2-7, with 10 bases fitting TRBD1. From germline, CDR1 is SGDLS and CDR2 YYNGEE. The CDR3 contains 14 residues. V shed 1 base and J 6 bases; nucleotides not matched to a gene: 4. Here the CDR3 DNA reads TGTGCCAGCAGCGTACTGGGGACAGGGGTCGAGCAGTACTTC. This codes for CASSVLGTGVEQYF.

In DNA, the CDR3 is TGTGCCAGCAGCTTGGATTGGGGCCATAACACTGAAGCTTTCTTT. It codes for CASSLDWGHNTEAFF. V gene TRBV5-5 combines with J gene TRBJ1-1; D is possibly TRBD1 (5 bases). Trimming left V 0 bases short and J 2 bases short, with 11 bases between. Germline V gene data show CDR1 as SGHKS and CDR2 as YYEKEE (reference sequence). This CDR3 is 15 amino acids long. Complete variable domain (other parts from reference TRBV5-5 and TRBJ1-1): DAGVTQSPTHLIKTRGQQVTLRCSPISGHKSVSWYQQVLGQGPQFIFQYYEKEERGRGNFPDRFSARQFPNYSSELNVNALLLGDSALYLCASSLDWGHNTEAFFGQGTRLTVV.

The genes are TRBV4-1 and TRBJ2-5; D is possibly TRBD1 (6 bases). CDR3 length: 15 residues. Germline loops: CDR1 MGHRA, CDR2 YSYEKL. V was pared by 4 bases and J by 5 bases, with 17 bases between. Here the CDR3 DNA reads TGCGCCAGCAGCCCTCAGGACAGTATCAGGGAGACCCAGTACTTC. This translates into CASSPQDSIRETQYF.

J is TRBJ2-3 and V is TRBV7-9; tentatively, D is TRBD1 (5 bases). Germline CDR1 reads SEHNR; CDR2 reads FQNEAQ (reference sequence). CDR3 length equals 12 residues. V was trimmed by 5 bases and J by 8 bases, leaving 11 bases between them. CDR3 nucleotides: TGTGCCAGCAGCAACAGGAGAGTTACGCAGTATTTT. Amino acids: CASSNRRVTQYF.

The chain joins TRBV18 to TRBJ2-7; D ambiguous. This CDR3 contains 14 residues. The V end lost 3 bases, the J end lost 0 bases, and 9 bases lay between the germline ends. CDR1 KGHSH and CDR2 LQKENI come from the germline V gene. The CDR3 DNA reads TGTGCCAGCTCACCTCCGCAGCGCTCCTACGAGCAGTACTTC. The encoded protein is CASSPPQRSYEQYF.

The rearrangement links TRBV19 to TRBJ2-3, with a tentative D call TRBD2 (6 bases). The V end lost 4 bases, the J end lost 3 bases, and 17 bases lay between the germline ends. The germline V gene encodes CDR1 LNHDA and CDR2 SQIVND (reference sequence). The CDR3 loop spans 16 amino acids. CDR3 sequence reads: CASSTKEGVNTDTQYF. DNA of the CDR3: TGTGCCAGTAGTACCAAGGAGGGAGTTAATACAGATACGCAGTATTTT. Full variable domain (missing parts from reference TRBV19 and TRBJ2-3): DGGITQSPKYLFRKEGQNVTLSCEQNLNHDAMYWYRQDPGQGLRLIYYSQIVNDFQKGDIAEGYSVSREKKESFPLTVTSAQKNPTAFYLCASSTKEGVNTDTQYFGPGTRLTVL.

The chain uses TRBV3-1 (or the pseudogene TRBV3-2) and TRBJ1-2, with D unresolved. Between the trimmed V and J ends, which lost 2 bases and 5 bases, there was a span of 18 bases. The CDR3 covers 16 residues. CDR1 is LGHDT and CDR2 is YNNKEL in the germline V gene (reference sequence). CDR3 coding DNA: TGTGCCAGCAGCCAAACCCCGGGAAAATCGCTTTATGGCTACACCTTC. The encoded protein is CASSQTPGKSLYGYTF.

The chain links TRBV19 to TRBJ2-1; TRBD1 matches 11 bases. CDR3 length equals 14 residues. V was pared by 8 bases and J by 7 bases, with 7 bases of the junction left unmatched. Per germline, CDR1 LNHDA and CDR2 SQIVND (reference sequence). CDR3 sequence: CASLRTGGKNEQFF. DNA of the CDR3: TGTGCCAGTCTTAGGACAGGGGGCAAAAATGAGCAGTTCTTC.

This clone has only one observation. J is TRBJ2-5 and V is TRBV5-4; unclear D gene. The CDR3 length is 13 residues. Germline V gives CDR1 SGHNT, CDR2 YYREEE (reference sequence). V lost 0 bases and J 2 bases, leaving 5 bases between the germline ends. The CDR3 here is CASSLGQQETQYF. The CDR3 DNA follows: TGTGCCAGCAGCTTGGGGCAGCAAGAGACCCAGTACTTC.

The gene calls are TRBV19 and TRBJ2-6; 9 nucleotides agree with TRBD1. V lost 3 bases, J lost 2 bases, and 2 bases stayed unmatched. This CDR3 is built from 16 residues. CDR1 and CDR2 (germline): LNHDA, SQIVND (reference sequence). CDR3 protein: CASSITGGAGANVLTF. The CDR3 region has the DNA TGTGCCAGTAGTATCACAGGGGGCGCTGGGGCCAACGTCCTGACTTTC. Complete variable domain (other parts from reference TRBV19 and TRBJ2-6): DGGITQSPKYLFRKEGQNVTLSCEQNLNHDAMYWYRQDPGQGLRLIYYSQIVNDFQKGDIAEGYSVSREKKESFPLTVTSAQKNPTAFYLCASSITGGAGANVLTFGAGSRLTVL.

The chain has TRBV4-2 and TRBJ2-1; 8 bases are shared with TRBD2. CDR3 length equals 16 residues. The germline V gene has CDR1 LGHNA and CDR2 YNFKEQ. V was pared by 0 bases and J by 3 bases, with 4 bases of the junction left unmatched. CDR3 nucleotide sequence: TGTGCCAGCAGCCAAGAGTCGGGGGGGATCTACAATGAGCAGTTCTTC. Its protein is CASSQESGGIYNEQFF.

The genes are TRBV19 and TRBJ2-7, with a weak D call TRBD2 (7 bases). This CDR3 region has 14 residues. CDR1 LNHDA and CDR2 SQIVND come from the germline V gene (reference sequence). The CDR3 protein is CASRVGGGTYEQYF. DNA of the CDR3: TGTGCGAGTCGAGTGGGGGGGGGCACCTACGAGCAGTACTTC.